The 23 T cell receptor beta chains given below trace back to one sample, sequenced in a study. TCRdb reprocessed the 5' RACE reads with MiXCR, giving one entry per CDR3 protein. Of thousands of distinct CDR3 sequences listed, about a sixth are singletons. The sequenced material came from memory CD4+ T cells sorted from blood. Stated subset: memory CD4+ T cells, CD4+CD45RO+CD25-. The receptor source for this set is a female donor with breast cancer.

By share, this clonotype counts as medium-sized. The chain joins TRBV7-9 to TRBJ2-7; possibly TRBD1 or TRBD2 for D (6 bases each). V lost 5 bases to trimming and J lost 6 bases, with 20 bases between them. In germline, CDR1 is SEHNR, CDR2 FQNEAQ (reference sequence). CDR3 length: 15 residues. The CDR3 nucleotides read TGTGCCAGCAGCCCGCCCGCTAGGGGGGTACCCGAGCAGTACTTC. Amino acid sequence: CASSPPARGVPEQYF.

This clonotype was counted at least ten times. The rearrangement uses TRBV19 and TRBJ2-2, with 9 bases fitting TRBD1. This CDR3 region has 15 residues. CDR1 and CDR2 from the germline V gene are LNHDA and SQIVND (reference sequence). J was trimmed by 4 bases and V by 4 bases; bases with no gene match: 4. CDR3 amino acids: CASSKGQGITGELFF. The CDR3 bases are TGTGCCAGTAGTAAGGGACAGGGAATCACCGGGGAGCTGTTTTTT.

This clonotype was detected many times. CDR3 bases: TGTGCCAGCAGACGAGACAGTGTGAACACTGAAGCTTTCTTT. Its protein is CASRRDSVNTEAFF. V gene TRBV5-4 combines with J gene TRBJ1-1, with D maybe TRBD1 (5 bases). V was clipped by 5 bases and J by 0 bases, with 11 bases between them. The germline V gene has CDR1 SGHNT and CDR2 YYREEE (reference sequence). This CDR3 spans 14 amino acids.

This rearrangement joins TRBV28 to TRBJ1-1; the D is unclear. V shed 7 bases and J shed 5 bases, with 20 bases lying between them. The CDR3 runs 15 residues. Germline V gives CDR1 MDHEN, CDR2 SYDVKM. CDR3 amino acids: CASISPQKARTEAFF. The CDR3 DNA reads as TGTGCCAGCATTTCACCCCAGAAGGCGAGGACTGAAGCTTTCTTT.

This clonotype is medium-sized (0.01 to 0.1%) in the sample. The chain has TRBV7-3 and TRBJ2-3, with 11 bases aligning to TRBD2. The CDR3 is made up of 15 amino acids. J lost 2 bases, V lost 5 bases, and 3 bases had no gene match. Per germline, CDR1 SGHTA and CDR2 FQGTGA. This CDR3 is CASSQTSGTTDTQYF. The DNA of the CDR3 is TGTGCCAGCAGCCAGACTAGCGGGACCACAGATACGCAGTATTTT.

The chain carries TRBV7-8 and TRBJ2-3, with D uncertain. CDR1 is SGHVS, CDR2 FQNEAQ, per germline. The CDR3 spans 11 residues. Trimming removed 0 bases from V and 8 bases from J, with 3 bases in between. CDR3 bases: TGTGCCAGCAGCTTAGCAGGTACGCAGTATTTT. Translation: CASSLAGTQYF.

As to this clonotype: This may be a read error: a much more frequent sequence differs by one nucleotide. Here the CDR3 DNA reads TGTGCCAGCAGTTCCTCCAGACAGGGCAAGAACGCTGAAGCTTTCTTT. Translating it yields CASSSSRQGKNAEAFF. The chain joins TRBV12-3 or TRBV12-4 to TRBJ1-1, with 7 bases aligning to TRBD1. The CDR3 spans 16 residues.

Concerning this clonotype: One junction end disagrees with the germline gene, perhaps due to a read error. The chain carries TRBV4-1 and TRBJ2-2; D may match TRBD1 or TRBD2 (5 bases each). This CDR3 comprises 14 residues. In germline, CDR1 is MGHRA, CDR2 YSYEKL. The CDR3 loop reads CASSQEPRAGELFF. The DNA of the CDR3 is TGCGCCAGCAGCCAAGAGCCCAGGGCCGGGGAGCTATTTTTT.

The chain links TRBV7-9 to TRBJ2-2, with D hard to call. The V gene lost 0 bases and the J gene lost 1 base, with 3 bases spanning the gap. Germline CDR1 SEHNR, CDR2 FQNEAQ (reference sequence). The CDR3 totals 14 residues. The CDR3 sequence is CASSLAGNTGELFF. CDR3 in DNA: TGTGCCAGCAGCTTAGCAGGGAACACCGGGGAGCTGTTTTTT.

Note on this clonotype: A read error may explain this, as a much larger clone is one base away. V is TRBV28 and J is TRBJ1-1, with D perhaps matching TRBD1 (5 bases). CDR1 is MDHEN, CDR2 SYDVKM, per germline. Trimming shortened V by 4 bases and J by 5 bases, and 17 bases separated the two germline ends. CDR3 size: 15 residues. Here the CDR3 reads CASSSTQRGGTEAFF. CDR3 nucleotide sequence: TGTGCCAGCAGTTCCACCCAAAGGGGAGGAACTGAAGCTTTCTTT.

Relative to its sample, this clonotype is medium-sized. The chain uses TRBV20-1 and TRBJ2-5; TRBD2 matches 11 bases. Germline CDR1 and CDR2: DFQATT and SNEGSKA (reference sequence). This CDR3 is 16 amino acids long. V shed 2 bases, J shed 7 bases, and the junction held 12 bases outside the gene matches. The CDR3 DNA follows: TGCAGTGCTAGACCCCCCGGGCTAGCGGGAGGCGGGACCCAGTACTTC. Its translation: CSARPPGLAGGGTQYF.

Within the sample, this clonotype is medium-sized. This rearrangement joins TRBV2 to TRBJ1-5; D might be TRBD1 (5 bases). Between the trimmed V and J ends, which lost 6 bases and 6 bases, there was a span of 12 bases. CDR3 length equals 13 residues. The germline CDR1 and CDR2 sequences are SNHLY and FYNNEI. The CDR3 loop reads CASREGLAQPQHF. In nucleotides, the CDR3 is TGTGCCAGCAGGGAGGGGCTGGCTCAGCCCCAGCATTTT.

This clonotype is classed as medium-sized. V and J are TRBV15 and TRBJ2-1; D is unclear. Trimming took off 0 bases at V and 13 bases at J, with 10 bases between the two ends. CDR3 size: 12 residues. Looked up from germline, CDR1 is LNHNV and CDR2 is YYDKDF (reference sequence). As DNA, the CDR3 is TGTGCCACCAGCAGAGATGCTCGGTTACAGTTCTTC. Translated: CATSRDARLQFF.

This clonotype is judged medium-sized (0.01 to 0.1%). The chain has TRBV6-5 and TRBJ1-5; TRBD1 matches at 7 bases. Germline trimming cut 2 bases from V and 6 bases from J; bases unmatched to any gene: 4. The CDR3 sequence is 14 residues long. CDR1 is MNHEY and CDR2 is SVGAGI in the germline V gene. The CDR3 region is CASSYDRESQPQHF. The DNA for the CDR3 is TGTGCCAGCAGTTACGACAGGGAAAGTCAGCCCCAGCATTTT.

By share of the sample, this clonotype is medium-sized. The gene calls are TRBV19 and TRBJ1-1, with 8 bases matching TRBD1. This CDR3 has 14 residues. The germline V gene has CDR1 LNHDA and CDR2 SQIVND (reference sequence). V lost 4 bases to trimming and J lost 4 bases; unmatched junction nucleotides: 5. CDR3 residues: CASSSWQGATEAFF. In nucleotides, the CDR3 is TGTGCCAGTAGTAGTTGGCAGGGGGCCACTGAAGCTTTCTTT.

This clonotype has more than one count but fewer than ten. This could be a read error, since a much larger clone is one nucleotide away. The chain carries TRBV5-1 and TRBJ1-1; D gene unclear. This CDR3 is 14 amino acids long. Deletions cut 1 base from V and 7 bases from J, with 14 bases between. Germline loops: CDR1 SGHRS, CDR2 YFSETQ. The CDR3 nucleotides read TGCGCCAGCAGCTTGTCCGGAGTTGGTAGTGAAGCTTTCTTT. Translated: CASSLSGVGSEAFF.

This clonotype is medium-sized (0.01 to 0.1%). CDR3 amino acids: CASSPTLGLAGTDTQYF. The CDR3 DNA reads as TGTGCCAGCAGCCCCACACTTGGACTAGCGGGCACAGATACGCAGTATTTT. The chain couples TRBV3-1 to TRBJ2-3; 10 positions agree with TRBD2. Germline loops: CDR1 LGHDT, CDR2 YNNKEL (reference sequence). V lost 4 bases to trimming and J lost 1 base; unmatched junction nucleotides: 8. The length of the CDR3 is 17 residues.

In this sample, this clonotype is medium-sized. The J gene is TRBJ1-1, the V gene TRBV7-9, with D possibly matching TRBD1 (6 bases). V lost 4 bases and J lost 4, with 10 bases in between. CDR1 is SEHNR, CDR2 FQNEAQ, per germline (reference sequence). The CDR3 totals 13 residues. The CDR3 nucleotides read TGTGCCAGCAGCTCCGGGGGGCCCACTGAAGCTTTCTTT. This translates into CASSSGGPTEAFF.

This clonotype is labeled as medium-sized. The chain links TRBV2 to TRBJ1-1; 11 bases align to TRBD1. The CDR3 has 12 residues. The ends lost 10 bases at V and 11 bases at J; junction bases unmatched: 9. Germline V CDR1 and CDR2: SNHLY, FYNNEI. The CDR3 loop is CAIPGQGDEAFF. DNA of the CDR3: TGTGCCATCCCGGGACAGGGGGATGAGGCTTTCTTT.

V gene TRBV3-1 combines with J gene TRBJ2-5, with D perhaps given as TRBD1 or TRBD2 (5 bases each). CDR1 and CDR2 from the germline V gene are LGHDT and YNNKEL (reference sequence). V dropped 2 bases and J dropped 4 bases, with 11 bases sitting between them. This CDR3 has 14 residues. The DNA of the CDR3 is TGTGCCAGCAGCCAATTTCTCGGGGCAGAGACCCAGTACTTC. This translates into CASSQFLGAETQYF.

This clonotype was counted at least ten times. The chain recombines TRBV5-5 with TRBJ2-3; 9 bases map to TRBD2. Losses at the gene ends were 0 bases for V and 2 bases for J; bases not matched to a gene: 10. Germline V gives CDR1 SGHKS, CDR2 YYEKEE (reference sequence). The CDR3 spans 18 residues. The DNA for the CDR3 is TGTGCCAGCAGCTTGGACCTAGCGGGACGACAACTCACAGATACGCAGTATTTT. Protein: CASSLDLAGRQLTDTQYF.

This clonotype was found many times. The rearrangement links TRBV5-4 to TRBJ2-3; D remains ambiguous. The germline gives CDR1 SGHNT, CDR2 YYREEE (reference sequence). The V gene lost 4 bases and the J gene lost 0 bases, with 3 bases spanning the gap. The CDR3 spans 12 residues. The CDR3 loop is CASSPSTDTQYF. For the CDR3, the DNA is TGTGCCAGCAGCCCTAGCACAGATACGCAGTATTTT.

Comment on this clonotype: This may be a read error, as it is one base from a much larger clone. The chain carries TRBV11-3 and TRBJ2-6; D gene unclear. The V and J ends lost 8 bases and 1 base respectively, with 6 bases between them. The germline gives CDR1 SGHNT, CDR2 YENEEA. This CDR3 is 13 amino acids long. The CDR3 region is CASAASGANVLTF. The CDR3, as DNA: TGTGCCAGCGCGGCGTCTGGGGCCAACGTCCTGACTTTC.